What follows is one T cell receptor beta chain and its context. This record belongs to a study of blood T cell repertoires in COVID-19. Study information: The analysed material was cDNA or gDNA that came from T cells, B-cell-depleted T cells, or PBMCs.

Data came from immunoSEQ multiplex PCR; TCRdb stores just in-frame clones and leaves some out. In the table there are roughly 200,000 clones, roughly 88% of which are singletons. Across under 25 US areas, participants ranged in age from about 18 to 90 years. The V and J ends lost 4 bases and 7 bases, in that order; junction bases with no gene match: 7. CDR3 length equals 15 residues. Germline CDR1 reads SGHRS; CDR2 reads YFSETQ. Source material: PBMCs or T cells enriched from blood (not recorded which). The sequence was obtained from a woman under 40 who had recovered from COVID-19. The chain recombines TRBV5-1 with TRBJ1-6; 8 bases fit TRBD1. CDR3 DNA sequence: TGCGCCAGCAGCCCTGAACAGGGGGTAAATTCACCCCTCCACTTT. Its protein product is CASSPEQGVNSPLHF.